The next 21 T cell receptor beta chains were all read from a single sample in a study of cytomegalovirus exposure and HLA in healthy donors. Amplification used 60 Vbeta primers and 13 Jbeta primers. Measured with immunoSEQ multiplex PCR; TCRdb has only the in-frame clones, and not every one. Of about 150,000 clones in the sample, over 60% were seen once. Material for sequencing was PBMCs. These receptors were obtained from a woman aged 25-40 years in good health and CMV-seronegative.

The chain has TRBV7-9 and TRBJ1-2, with D unresolved. V lost 2 bases, J lost 10 bases, and 8 bases lay in between. From germline, CDR1 is SEHNR and CDR2 FQNEAQ (reference sequence). CDR3 length: 11 amino acids. Here the CDR3 reads CASSLSQNYTF. CDR3 DNA sequence: TGTGCCAGCAGCTTAAGTCAGAACTACACCTTC.

V and J are TRBV6-5 and TRBJ1-6, with D unresolved. CDR1 is MNHEY and CDR2 is SVGAGI in the germline V gene. V lost 6 bases and J 8 bases, leaving 14 bases between the germline ends. The CDR3 extends over 14 amino acids. The CDR3 sequence is CASSRLSGYSPLHF. The CDR3 region has the DNA TGTGCCAGCAGCCGACTATCTGGGTATTCACCCCTCCACTTT.

This clone was picked up one time. CDR3: CASSFPRDRPYEQYF. CDR3 nucleotide sequence: TGTGCCAGCAGTTTCCCTCGGGACAGACCCTACGAGCAGTACTTC. This rearrangement joins TRBV6-1 to TRBJ2-7; 7 bases match TRBD1. Germline CDR1 is MNHNS and CDR2 is SASEGT. The trim removed 5 bases at V and 2 bases at J, leaving 9 bases unmatched. This CDR3 is built from 15 residues.

This rearrangement joins TRBV6-5 to TRBJ1-1; D call uncertain. Per the germline V gene, CDR1 is MNHEY and CDR2 is SVGAGI. Trimming shortened V by 6 bases and J by 5 bases, and 19 bases separated the two germline ends. The CDR3 has 15 amino acids. This CDR3 reads CASRGIERDQTEAFF. CDR3 in DNA: TGTGCCAGCAGGGGGATAGAGAGGGATCAGACTGAAGCTTTCTTT.

The chain joins TRBV4-2 to TRBJ2-1; TRBD2 matches 12 bases. This CDR3 spans 18 amino acids. V gave up 0 bases and J gave up 0 bases; unmatched junction bases: 3. Germline loops: CDR1 LGHNA, CDR2 YNFKEQ. For the CDR3, the DNA is TGTGCCAGCAGCCAAGAGGAACTAGCGGGGGGCTCCTACAATGAGCAGTTCTTC. Translation gives CASSQEELAGGSYNEQFF.

V usage is TRBV6-5 and J usage is TRBJ1-2, with 11 bases matching TRBD1. With V trimmed by 5 bases and J by 9 bases, 11 bases remained unmatched. This CDR3 region has 15 residues. In germline, CDR1 is MNHEY, CDR2 SVGAGI. CDR3: CASSLAGQGARSYTF. CDR3 coding DNA: TGTGCCAGCAGTCTTGCCGGACAGGGGGCGCGGAGCTACACCTTC.

As DNA, the CDR3 is TGTGCCAGCTCACCACAAGGACAGGGCAGCTCCTACGAGCAGTACTTC. It yields the protein CASSPQGQGSSYEQYF. The chain employs TRBV18 and TRBJ2-7; TRBD1 agrees at 8 bases. The CDR3 has 16 residues. The V gene's germline CDR1 is KGHSH and CDR2 LQKENI. V dropped 1 base and J dropped 0; count of bases not matched to a gene: 5.

This clone turned up a few times. This rearrangement joins TRBV6-6 to TRBJ1-5; D uncertain. The germline V and J ends were trimmed by 0 bases and 5 bases, with 8 bases remaining between them. This CDR3 has 14 residues. The V gene's germline CDR1 is MNHNY and CDR2 SVGAGI (reference sequence). The CDR3 region is CASSYSEGYQPQHF. The CDR3 region has the DNA TGTGCCAGCAGTTACTCTGAGGGTTATCAGCCCCAGCATTTT.

V and J are TRBV5-4 and TRBJ2-3, with 10 nucleotides matching TRBD1. Per the germline V gene, CDR1 is SGHNT and CDR2 is YYREEE (reference sequence). V gave up 3 bases and J gave up 4 bases; unmatched junction bases: 8. The length of the CDR3 is 16 residues. The CDR3 loop reads CASSYRDRGSADTQYF. The CDR3 DNA reads TGTGCCAGCAGCTACCGGGACAGGGGTTCAGCAGATACGCAGTATTTT.

The chain employs TRBV7-9 and TRBJ2-2, with D maybe TRBD2 (5 bases). Trimming pared 5 bases from V and 4 bases from J, leaving 14 bases between. The CDR3 runs to 15 residues. Germline CDR1 reads SEHNR; CDR2 reads FQNEAQ (reference sequence). The CDR3 loop is CASSPLGGSTGELFF. In nucleotides, the CDR3 is TGTGCCAGCAGCCCCTTAGGTGGGAGCACCGGGGAGCTGTTTTTT.

This sequence joins TRBV4-2 and TRBJ2-4; D possibly corresponds to TRBD2 (5 bases). The length of the CDR3 is 14 residues. Trimming took off 0 bases at V and 8 bases at J, with 11 bases between the two ends. Germline V lookup: CDR1 LGHNA, CDR2 YNFKEQ. The CDR3 region is CASSQEAGNDIQYF. In DNA, the CDR3 is TGTGCCAGCAGCCAAGAGGCGGGTAACGACATTCAGTACTTC.

This CDR3 reads CASSAIPTGGEKTQYF. The DNA of the CDR3 is TGTGCCAGCAGCGCCATCCCGACAGGGGGAGAGAAGACCCAGTACTTC. The chain couples TRBV9 to TRBJ2-5, with 9 positions matching TRBD1. CDR1 is SGDLS, CDR2 YYNGEE, per germline. Losses at the gene ends were 3 bases for V and 6 bases for J; bases not matched to a gene: 12. This CDR3 has 16 amino acids.

The rearrangement joins TRBV19 to TRBJ1-5; D call uncertain. CDR1 is LNHDA, CDR2 SQIVND, per germline (reference sequence). There are 18 residues in the CDR3. V lost 3 bases to trimming and J lost 0 bases, with 18 bases between them. As DNA, the CDR3 is TGTGCCAGTAGTATTCAAGCTGGGCTAAGTTATAGCAATCAGCCCCAGCATTTT. The encoded protein is CASSIQAGLSYSNQPQHF.

On this clone: Germline is not matched at one junction end, which may reflect a read error. The chain employs TRBV13 and TRBJ2-7, with a weak D call TRBD1 (6 bases). The CDR3 totals 14 residues. Germline-derived CDR1 and CDR2 are PRHDT and FYEKMQ (reference sequence). CDR3 nucleotides: TGTGCCAGCACCTTACGCAGGGGAAGGAACGAGCAGTACTTC. Translated: CASTLRRGRNEQYF.

This chain links TRBV6-5 with TRBJ2-1, with D maybe TRBD2 (5 bases). The ends were cut back, 8 bases at V and 8 bases at J, with 19 bases in the middle. This CDR3 spans 14 amino acids. Germline CDR1 and CDR2: MNHEY and SVGAGI. CDR3 nucleotide sequence: TGTGCCAGCGGACTGCGGAGAGCCATCGATGAGCAGTTCTTC. This translates into CASGLRRAIDEQFF.

The V and J genes are TRBV9 and TRBJ2-3; TRBD2 agrees at 10 bases. Trimming at V came to 1 base and at J to 2 bases, leaving 7 bases not matched to a gene. The CDR3 has 17 residues. Germline V lookup: CDR1 SGDLS, CDR2 YYNGEE. CDR3 bases: TGTGCCAGCAGCGTACGGGCTAGCGGGGGCCCCACAGATACGCAGTATTTT. Translating it yields CASSVRASGGPTDTQYF.

The chain links TRBV30 to TRBJ2-2, with 12 bases identical to TRBD1. CDR3 length equals 16 residues. Per the germline V gene, CDR1 is GTSNPN and CDR2 is SVGIG (reference sequence). Trimming cost V 0 bases and J 4 bases; bases outside gene matches: 3. In DNA form, the CDR3 reads TGTGCCTGGAGTGTAGGGACAGGGGGCCCCACCGGGGAGCTGTTTTTT. Its protein product is CAWSVGTGGPTGELFF.

The genes are TRBV27 and TRBJ2-7; 8 nucleotides agree with TRBD1. The CDR3 is 12 amino acids. Germline CDR1 MNHEY, CDR2 SMNVEV (reference sequence). The V gene end was trimmed by 5 bases and the J gene end by 3 bases; junction bases not matched to a gene: 0. The CDR3 is CASSDRGYEQYF. The CDR3 nucleotides are TGTGCCAGCAGTGACAGGGGCTACGAGCAGTACTTC.

This chain joins TRBV5-1 and TRBJ1-2; D not certain. Germline V gives CDR1 SGHRS, CDR2 YFSETQ. V was cut by 0 bases and J by 3 bases, with 18 bases left in between. The CDR3 spans 17 residues. The CDR3 DNA reads as TGCGCCAGCAGCTTGGAGGTTGCCCAGGCTATGGACTATGGCTACACCTTC. Its protein is CASSLEVAQAMDYGYTF.

V and J are TRBV29-1 and TRBJ1-2, with 8 positions matching TRBD1. The V gene's germline CDR1 is SQVTM and CDR2 ANQGSEA. This CDR3 has 14 amino acids. Trimming removed 6 bases from V and 4 bases from J; junction bases left unmatched: 10. CDR3 nucleotide sequence: TGCAGCGTCGCGAGGGGACAGGCCTCCTATGGCTACACCTTC. Its protein product is CSVARGQASYGYTF.

The V and J genes are TRBV6-5 and TRBJ1-1, with 7 bases aligning to TRBD1. Trimming removed 0 bases from V and 1 base from J; junction bases left unmatched: 2. CDR3 length: 15 residues. Germline V gives CDR1 MNHEY, CDR2 SVGAGI. In DNA form, the CDR3 reads TGTGCCAGCAGTTACTCCGGGACAGCGAACACTGAAGCTTTCTTT. It codes for CASSYSGTANTEAFF.